Listed below are T cell receptor beta chains from one sample, sequenced in a study of cytomegalovirus exposure and HLA in healthy donors. The table came from immunoSEQ multiplex PCR; TCRdb's copy has only in-frame clones and leaves some out. The profile covers about 220,000 clones, with around 90% appearing a single time and approximately 1% taken by the ten largest. The sequenced sample was PBMCs. The receptors were gathered from a woman aged 18-30 years in good health and CMV-seronegative. Each CDR3 is given with its conserved first and last residue. A D gene is named only where the DNA matches it firmly. Size tells how often a clone was seen (once, few, many) or the class of an expanded clone, and some rows leave it out.

TRBD1	TRBV6-6	once	TRBJ1-2	CASSSGQGLNYGYTF	TGTGCCAGCAGTTCCGGACAGGGCCTTAACTATGGCTACACCTTC
NA	TRBV5-1	NA	TRBJ2-3	CASSWGLVDTQYF	TGCGCCAGCAGCTGGGGACTCGTAGATACGCAGTATTTT
NA	TRBV11-2	NA	TRBJ2-7	CASSLAPPQGEQYF	TGTGCCAGCAGCTTAGCCCCTCCCCAGGGGGAGCAGTACTTC
TRBD2	TRBV28	NA	TRBJ2-3	CASSTGTSVISTDTQYF	TGTGCCAGCAGCACCGGGACTAGCGTCATTAGCACAGATACGCAGTATTTT
NA	TRBV5-8	once	TRBJ2-7	CASSPRHGPESYEQYF	TGTGCCAGCAGCCCCCGACATGGCCCCGAATCCTACGAGCAGTACTTC
NA	TRBV7-2	few	TRBJ1-1	CASSFQAKGTEAFF	TGTGCCAGCAGCTTTCAGGCCAAGGGGACTGAAGCTTTCTTT
NA	TRBV29-1	once	TRBJ1-3	CSASPLRENTMYF	TGCAGCGCCAGCCCCCTCCGGGAAAACACCATGTATTTT
TRBD2	TRBV5-1	NA	TRBJ2-1	CASSWGASGTDEQFF	TGCGCCAGCAGTTGGGGTGCTAGCGGGACGGATGAGCAGTTCTTC
NA	TRBV10-3	NA	TRBJ1-4	CAISELPQGHANEKLFF	TGTGCCATCAGTGAGCTACCCCAGGGGCATGCTAATGAAAAACTGTTTTTT
NA	TRBV5-1	NA	TRBJ2-5	CASSLASPGGKETQYF	TGCGCCAGCAGCTTGGCCTCGCCCGGGGGAAAAGAGACCCAGTACTTC
NA	TRBV4-1	NA	TRBJ1-1	CASSHYTGSGEAFF	TGCGCCAGCAGCCACTACACAGGGTCAGGCGAAGCTTTCTTT
NA	TRBV28	medium-sized	TRBJ2-1	CASSFAGMDNEQFF	TGTGCCAGCAGTTTCGCAGGGATGGACAATGAGCAGTTCTTC
TRBD1	TRBV6-1	few	TRBJ1-1	CASSSTGEAYTEAFF	TGTGCCAGCAGTTCAACAGGGGAGGCGTACACTGAAGCTTTCTTT
TRBD2	TRBV7-8	NA	TRBJ2-1	CASSLAGTKYNEQFF	TGTGCCAGCAGCTTAGCCGGGACTAAATACAATGAGCAGTTCTTC
TRBD1	TRBV23-1	NA	TRBJ2-7	CASSQRGQGAEQYF	TGCGCCAGCAGTCAAAGGGGACAGGGGGCCGAGCAGTACTTC
NA	TRBV5-1	NA	TRBJ1-3	CASSLSGAGNTIYF	TGCGCCAGCAGCTTAAGCGGGGCTGGAAACACCATATATTTT